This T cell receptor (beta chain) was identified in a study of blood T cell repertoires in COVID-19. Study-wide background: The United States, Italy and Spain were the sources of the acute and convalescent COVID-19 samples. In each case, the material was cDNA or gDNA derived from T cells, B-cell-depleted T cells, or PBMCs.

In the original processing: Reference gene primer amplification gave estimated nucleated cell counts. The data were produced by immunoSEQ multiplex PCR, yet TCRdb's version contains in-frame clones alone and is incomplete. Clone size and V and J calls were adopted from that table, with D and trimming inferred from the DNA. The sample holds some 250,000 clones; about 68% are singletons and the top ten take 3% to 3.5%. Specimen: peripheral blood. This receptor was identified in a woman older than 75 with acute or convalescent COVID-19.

CDR3 nucleotide sequence: TGTGCCAGCAGCTTAGAGGCGTACGGCGGGAGCTCCTACAATGAGCAGTTCTTC. It is translated as CASSLEAYGGSSYNEQFF. V is TRBV11-3 and J is TRBJ2-1, with 7 bases aligning to TRBD2. From germline, CDR1 is SGHNT and CDR2 YENEEA. J lost 0 bases, V lost 0 bases, and 8 bases had no gene match. The CDR3 covers 18 residues.